These 2 T cell receptor beta chains originate from one sample sequenced in a study of regulatory T cells in long-lasting Graves disease. The sample's time point: persistent/refractory GD, antithyroid drugs over 5 years with positive TRAb. From PBMCs, RNA was extracted and then used to make the TCR library. Researchers made TCR beta libraries by using iRepertoire HTBI primers and running Arm-PCR on CDR3 regions. MiXCR, run by TCRdb on the multiplex PCR reads, gives a single entry per CDR3 protein. The data contain roughly 470,000 distinct CDR3 sequences, less than 25% of them singletons. Specimen: peripheral blood mononuclear cells (PBMCs), collected when the disease was refractory, from a patient treated with antithyroid drugs. Receptor source: a female donor with Graves disease.

At least ten counts were recorded for this clonotype. The CDR3 protein is CASSKNVGTGFQRGYEQYF. CDR3 nucleotides: TGTGCCAGCAGTAAAAACGTCGGGACAGGGTTTCAACGGGGATACGAGCAGTACTTC. V usage is TRBV27 and J usage is TRBJ2-7; 9 bases align to TRBD1. After removal of 5 bases from V and 4 bases from J, the junction contained 21 bases not matched to a gene. The germline V gene encodes CDR1 MNHEY and CDR2 SMNVEV (reference sequence). This CDR3 has 19 residues.

The rearrangement joins TRBV27 to TRBJ2-7, with unresolved D. The germline gives CDR1 MNHEY, CDR2 SMNVEV (reference sequence). The V gene lost 2 bases and the J gene lost 4 bases, with 12 bases spanning the gap. This CDR3 contains 14 residues. CDR3 in DNA: TGTGCCAGCAGTTTAGTATCCGGAAAATACGAGCAGTACTTC. Its translation: CASSLVSGKYEQYF.